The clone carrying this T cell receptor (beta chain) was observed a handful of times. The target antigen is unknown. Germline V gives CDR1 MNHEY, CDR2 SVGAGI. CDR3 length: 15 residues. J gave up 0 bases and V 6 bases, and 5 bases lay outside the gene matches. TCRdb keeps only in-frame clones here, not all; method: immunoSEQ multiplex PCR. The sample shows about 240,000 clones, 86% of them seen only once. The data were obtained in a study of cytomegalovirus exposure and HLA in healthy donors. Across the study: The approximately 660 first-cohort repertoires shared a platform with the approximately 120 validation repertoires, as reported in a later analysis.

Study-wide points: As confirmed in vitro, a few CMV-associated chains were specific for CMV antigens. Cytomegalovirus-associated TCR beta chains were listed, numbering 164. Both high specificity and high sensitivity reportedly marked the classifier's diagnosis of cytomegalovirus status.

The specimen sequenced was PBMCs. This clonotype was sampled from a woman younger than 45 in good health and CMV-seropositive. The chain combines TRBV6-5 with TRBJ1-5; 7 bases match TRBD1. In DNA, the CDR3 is TGTGCCAGCAGGCCACAGGGGTTTAGCAATCAGCCCCAGCATTTT. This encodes CASRPQGFSNQPQHF.